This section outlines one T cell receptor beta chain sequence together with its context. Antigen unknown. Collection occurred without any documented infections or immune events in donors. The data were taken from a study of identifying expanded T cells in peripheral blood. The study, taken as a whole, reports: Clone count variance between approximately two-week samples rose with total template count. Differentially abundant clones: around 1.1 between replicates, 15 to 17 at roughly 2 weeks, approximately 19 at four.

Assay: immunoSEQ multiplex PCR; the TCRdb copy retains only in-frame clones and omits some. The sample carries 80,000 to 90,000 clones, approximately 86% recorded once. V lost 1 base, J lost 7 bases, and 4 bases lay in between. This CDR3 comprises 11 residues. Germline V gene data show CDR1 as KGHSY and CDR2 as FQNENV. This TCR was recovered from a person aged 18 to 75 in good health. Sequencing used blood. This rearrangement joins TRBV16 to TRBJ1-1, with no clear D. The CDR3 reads CASSQWGEAFF. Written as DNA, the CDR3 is TGTGCCAGCAGCCAATGGGGTGAAGCTTTCTTT.